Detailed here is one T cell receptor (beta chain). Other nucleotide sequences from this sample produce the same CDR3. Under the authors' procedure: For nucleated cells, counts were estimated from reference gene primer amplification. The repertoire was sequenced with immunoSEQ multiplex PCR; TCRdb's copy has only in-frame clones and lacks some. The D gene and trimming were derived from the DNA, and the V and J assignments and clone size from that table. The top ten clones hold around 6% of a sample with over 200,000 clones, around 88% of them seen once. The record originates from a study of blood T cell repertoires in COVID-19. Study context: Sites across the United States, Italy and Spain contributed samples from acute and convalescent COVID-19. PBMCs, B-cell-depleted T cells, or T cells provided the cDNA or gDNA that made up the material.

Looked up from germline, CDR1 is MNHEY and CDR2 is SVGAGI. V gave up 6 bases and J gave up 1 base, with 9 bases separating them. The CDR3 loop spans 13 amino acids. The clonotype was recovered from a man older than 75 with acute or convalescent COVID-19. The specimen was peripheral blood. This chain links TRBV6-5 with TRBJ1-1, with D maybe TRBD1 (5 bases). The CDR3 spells CASRLQGNTEAFF. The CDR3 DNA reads TGTGCCAGCAGGTTGCAGGGGAACACTGAAGCTTTCTTT.